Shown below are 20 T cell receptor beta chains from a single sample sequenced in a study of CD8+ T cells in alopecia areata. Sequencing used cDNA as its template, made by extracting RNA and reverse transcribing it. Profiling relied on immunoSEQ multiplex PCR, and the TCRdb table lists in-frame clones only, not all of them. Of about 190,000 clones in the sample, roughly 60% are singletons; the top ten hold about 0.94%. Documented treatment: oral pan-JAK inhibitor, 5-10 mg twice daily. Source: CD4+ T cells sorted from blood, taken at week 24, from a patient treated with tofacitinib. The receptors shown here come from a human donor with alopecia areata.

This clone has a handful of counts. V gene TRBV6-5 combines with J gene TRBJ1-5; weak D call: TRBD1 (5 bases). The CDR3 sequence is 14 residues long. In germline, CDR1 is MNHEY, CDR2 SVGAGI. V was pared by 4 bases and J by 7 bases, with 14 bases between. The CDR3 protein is CASSFLKGWQPQHF. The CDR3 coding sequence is TGTGCCAGCAGTTTTTTGAAGGGGTGGCAGCCCCAGCATTTT.

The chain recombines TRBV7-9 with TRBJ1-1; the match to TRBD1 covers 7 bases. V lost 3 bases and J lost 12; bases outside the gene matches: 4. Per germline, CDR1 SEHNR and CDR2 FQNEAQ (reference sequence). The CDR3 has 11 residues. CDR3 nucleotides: TGTGCCAGCAGCTTCGACAGGGTGACTTTCTTT. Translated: CASSFDRVTFF. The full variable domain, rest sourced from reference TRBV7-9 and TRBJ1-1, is DTGVSQNPRHKITKRGQNVTFRCDPISEHNRLYWYRQTLGQGPEFLTYFQNEAQLEKSRLLSDRFSAERPKGSFSTLEIQRTEQGDSAMYLCASSFDRVTFFGQGTRLTVV.

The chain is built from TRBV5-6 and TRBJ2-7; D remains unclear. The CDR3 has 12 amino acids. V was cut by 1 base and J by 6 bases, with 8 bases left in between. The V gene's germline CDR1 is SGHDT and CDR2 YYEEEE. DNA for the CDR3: TGTGCCAGCAGCTTGATACCGGGCGAGCAGTACTTC. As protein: CASSLIPGEQYF.

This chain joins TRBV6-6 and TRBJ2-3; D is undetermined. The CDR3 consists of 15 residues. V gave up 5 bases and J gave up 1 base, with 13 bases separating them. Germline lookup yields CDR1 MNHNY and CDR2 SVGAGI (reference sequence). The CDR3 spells CASSTPRSGTDTQYF. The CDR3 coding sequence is TGTGCCAGCAGTACCCCCAGATCGGGCACAGATACGCAGTATTTT.

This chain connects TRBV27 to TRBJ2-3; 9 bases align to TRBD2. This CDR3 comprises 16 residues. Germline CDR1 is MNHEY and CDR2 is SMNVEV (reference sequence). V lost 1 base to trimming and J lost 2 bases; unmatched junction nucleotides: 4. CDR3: CASSLWAGGYTDTQYF. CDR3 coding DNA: TGTGCCAGCAGTTTATGGGCGGGGGGGTACACAGATACGCAGTATTTT.

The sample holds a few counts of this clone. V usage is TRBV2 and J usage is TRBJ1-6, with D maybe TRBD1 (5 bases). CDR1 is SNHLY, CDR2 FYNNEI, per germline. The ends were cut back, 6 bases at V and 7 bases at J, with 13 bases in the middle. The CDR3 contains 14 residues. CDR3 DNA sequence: TGTGCCAGCAGGACCGGGGGGGGAAATTCACCCCTCCACTTT. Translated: CASRTGGGNSPLHF.

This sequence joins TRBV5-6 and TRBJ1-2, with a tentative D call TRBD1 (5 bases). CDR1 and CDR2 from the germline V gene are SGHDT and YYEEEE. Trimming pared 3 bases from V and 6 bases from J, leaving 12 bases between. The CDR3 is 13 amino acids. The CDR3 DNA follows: TGTGCCAGCAGCTATGGAGGGGATCATGGCTACACCTTC. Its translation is CASSYGGDHGYTF.

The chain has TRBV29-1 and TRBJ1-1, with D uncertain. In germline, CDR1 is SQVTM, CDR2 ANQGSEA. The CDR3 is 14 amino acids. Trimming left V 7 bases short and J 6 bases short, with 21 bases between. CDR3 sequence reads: CSAPDWRGKSEAFF. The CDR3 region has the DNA TGCAGCGCCCCGGATTGGCGGGGAAAATCTGAAGCTTTCTTT.

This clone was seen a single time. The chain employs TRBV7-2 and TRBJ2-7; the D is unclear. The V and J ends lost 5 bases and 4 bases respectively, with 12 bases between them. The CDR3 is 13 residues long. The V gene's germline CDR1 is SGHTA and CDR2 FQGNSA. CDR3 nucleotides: TGTGCCAGCAGCGAGCATGAGATTTACGAGCAGTACTTC. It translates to CASSEHEIYEQYF. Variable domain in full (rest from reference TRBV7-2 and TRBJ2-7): GAGVSQSPSNKVTEKGKDVELRCDPISGHTALYWYRQSLGQGLEFLIYFQGNSAPDKSGLPSDRFSAERTGGSVSTLTIQRTQQEDSAVYLCASSEHEIYEQYFGPGTRLTVT.

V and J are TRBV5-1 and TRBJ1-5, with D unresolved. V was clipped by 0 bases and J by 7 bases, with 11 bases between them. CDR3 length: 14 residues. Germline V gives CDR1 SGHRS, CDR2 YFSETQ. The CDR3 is CASSLDPKGQPQHF. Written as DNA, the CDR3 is TGCGCCAGCAGCTTGGACCCGAAGGGACAGCCCCAGCATTTT.

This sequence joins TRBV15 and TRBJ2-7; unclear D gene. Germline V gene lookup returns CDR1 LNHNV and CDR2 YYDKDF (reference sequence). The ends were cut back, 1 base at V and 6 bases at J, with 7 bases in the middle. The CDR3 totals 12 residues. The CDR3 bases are TGTGCCACCAGCAGAGTCCGAGGCGAGCAGTACTTC. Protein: CATSRVRGEQYF.

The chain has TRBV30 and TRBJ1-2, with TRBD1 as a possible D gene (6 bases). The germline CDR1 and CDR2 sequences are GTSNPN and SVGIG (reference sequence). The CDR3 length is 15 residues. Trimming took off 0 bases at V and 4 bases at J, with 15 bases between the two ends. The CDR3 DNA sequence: TGTGCCTGGAGTGTAATGGGGGCTACGGGCTATGGCTACACCTTC. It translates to CAWSVMGATGYGYTF.

Here the CDR3 reads CASSLVDGQPQHF. The CDR3 nucleotides are TGTGCCAGCAGCTTAGTCGACGGTCAGCCCCAGCATTTT. The chain couples TRBV11-1 to TRBJ1-5; D is uncertain. The CDR3 is 13 amino acids. Trimming removed 1 base at V and 6 bases at J, with 7 bases between. Germline CDR1 and CDR2: SGHAT and FQDESV (reference sequence). Full variable domain (rest looked up from reference TRBV11-1 and TRBJ1-5): EAEVAQSPRYKITEKSQAVAFWCDPISGHATLYWYRQILGQGPELLVQFQDESVVDDSQLPKDRFSAERLKGVDSTLKIQPAELGDSAMYLCASSLVDGQPQHFGDGTRLSIL.

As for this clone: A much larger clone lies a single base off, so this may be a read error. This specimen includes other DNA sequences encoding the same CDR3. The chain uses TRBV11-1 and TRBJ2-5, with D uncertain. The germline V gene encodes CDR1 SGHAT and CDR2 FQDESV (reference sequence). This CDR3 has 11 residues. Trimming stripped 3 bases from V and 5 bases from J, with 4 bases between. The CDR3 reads CASSFGETQYF. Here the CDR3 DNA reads TGTGCCAGCAGCTTCGGGGAGACCCAGTACTTC.

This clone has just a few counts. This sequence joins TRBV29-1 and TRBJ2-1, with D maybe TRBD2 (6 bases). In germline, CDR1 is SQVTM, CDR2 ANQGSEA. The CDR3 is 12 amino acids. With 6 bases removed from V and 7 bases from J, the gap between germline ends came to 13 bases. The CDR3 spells CSVTGTPNEQFF. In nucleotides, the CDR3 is TGCAGCGTAACCGGGACTCCAAATGAGCAGTTCTTC.

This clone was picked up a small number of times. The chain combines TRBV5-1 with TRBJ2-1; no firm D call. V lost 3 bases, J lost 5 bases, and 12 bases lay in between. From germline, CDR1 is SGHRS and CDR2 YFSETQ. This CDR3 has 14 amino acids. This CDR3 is CASSSAANDNEQFF. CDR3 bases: TGCGCCAGCAGCTCGGCGGCTAACGACAATGAGCAGTTCTTC.

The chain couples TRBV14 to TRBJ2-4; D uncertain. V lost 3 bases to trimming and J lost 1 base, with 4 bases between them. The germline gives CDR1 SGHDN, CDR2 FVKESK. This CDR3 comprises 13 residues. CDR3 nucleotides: TGTGCCAGCAGCCAGCTGGCCAAAAACATTCAGTACTTC. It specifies CASSQLAKNIQYF.

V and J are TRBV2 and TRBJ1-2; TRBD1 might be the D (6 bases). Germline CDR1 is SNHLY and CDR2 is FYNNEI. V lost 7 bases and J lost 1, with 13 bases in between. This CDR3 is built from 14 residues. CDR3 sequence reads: CASILDSINYGYTF. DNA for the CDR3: TGTGCCAGCATTCTGGACAGCATTAACTATGGCTACACCTTC.

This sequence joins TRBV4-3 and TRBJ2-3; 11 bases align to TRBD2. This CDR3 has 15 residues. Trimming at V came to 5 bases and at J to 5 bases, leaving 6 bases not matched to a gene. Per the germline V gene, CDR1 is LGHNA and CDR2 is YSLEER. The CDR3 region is CASSVSGGAEDTQYF. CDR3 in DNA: TGCGCCAGCAGCGTTAGCGGGGGGGCTGAAGATACGCAGTATTTT.

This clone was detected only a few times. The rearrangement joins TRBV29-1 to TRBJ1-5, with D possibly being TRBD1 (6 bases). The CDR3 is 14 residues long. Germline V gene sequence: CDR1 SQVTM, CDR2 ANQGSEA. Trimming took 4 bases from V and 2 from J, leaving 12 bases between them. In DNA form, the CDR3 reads TGCAGCGTTGGGATTTCAGGGGGCAATCAGCCCCAGCATTTT. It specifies CSVGISGGNQPQHF.